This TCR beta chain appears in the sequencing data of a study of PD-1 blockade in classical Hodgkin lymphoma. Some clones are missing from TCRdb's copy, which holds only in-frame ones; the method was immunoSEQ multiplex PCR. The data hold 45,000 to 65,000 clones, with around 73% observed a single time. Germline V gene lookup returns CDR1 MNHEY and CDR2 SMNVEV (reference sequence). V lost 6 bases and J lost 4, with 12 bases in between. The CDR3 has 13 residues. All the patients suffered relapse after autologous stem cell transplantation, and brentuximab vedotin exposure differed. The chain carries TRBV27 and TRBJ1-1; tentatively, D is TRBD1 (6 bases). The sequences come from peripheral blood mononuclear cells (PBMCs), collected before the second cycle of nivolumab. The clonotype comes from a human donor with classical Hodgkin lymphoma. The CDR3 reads CASSQGGVTEAFF. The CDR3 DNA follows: TGTGCCAGCAGCCAAGGGGGGGTCACTGAAGCTTTCTTT.